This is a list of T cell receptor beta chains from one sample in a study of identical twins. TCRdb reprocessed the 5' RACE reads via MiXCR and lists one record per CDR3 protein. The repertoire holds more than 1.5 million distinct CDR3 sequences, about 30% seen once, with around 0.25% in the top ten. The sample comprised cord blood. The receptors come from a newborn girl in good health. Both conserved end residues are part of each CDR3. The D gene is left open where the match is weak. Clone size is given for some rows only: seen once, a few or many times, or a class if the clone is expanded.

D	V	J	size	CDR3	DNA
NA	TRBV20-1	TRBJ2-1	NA	CSVGRNSGASLNEQFF	TGCAGTGTCGGGCGAAACTCCGGGGCCTCACTGAATGAGCAGTTCTTC
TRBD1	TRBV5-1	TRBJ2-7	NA	CASSLYATGQAYEQYF	TGCGCCAGCAGCTTGTACGCTACGGGACAGGCCTACGAGCAGTACTTC
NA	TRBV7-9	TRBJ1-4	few	CASSPIPPGKVGEKLFF	TGTGCCAGCAGCCCCATCCCGCCGGGAAAGGTCGGTGAAAAACTGTTTTTT
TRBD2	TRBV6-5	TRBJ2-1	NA	CASSYSSLAGLGNEQFF	TGTGCCAGCAGTTACTCGTCACTAGCGGGTTTGGGCAATGAGCAGTTCTTC
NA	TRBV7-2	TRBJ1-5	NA	CASSLVSGDNQPQHF	TGTGCCAGCAGCTTAGTAAGCGGGGACAATCAGCCCCAGCATTTT
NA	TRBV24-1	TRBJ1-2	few	CATSGTFDRDGKWFYTF	TGTGCCACCAGTGGTACCTTCGACCGGGACGGAAAGTGGTTCTACACCTTC
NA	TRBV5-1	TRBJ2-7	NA	CASSGLVVGEQYF	TGCGCCAGCTCCGGGTTGGTAGTCGGCGAGCAGTACTTC
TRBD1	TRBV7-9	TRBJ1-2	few	CASSRQGQEGYTF	TGTGCCAGCAGCCGACAGGGGCAGGAGGGCTACACCTTC
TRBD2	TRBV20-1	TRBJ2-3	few	CSARTGTSGGPDTQYF	TGCAGTGCTAGAACCGGGACTAGCGGGGGCCCAGATACGCAGTATTTT
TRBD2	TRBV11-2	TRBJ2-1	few	CASSYTSGGAEEQFF	TGTGCCAGCAGCTATACTAGCGGGGGGGCCGAAGAGCAGTTCTTC
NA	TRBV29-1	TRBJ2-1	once	CSVGVGGLPSYNEQFF	TGCAGCGTTGGGGTCGGGGGCCTACCCTCCTACAATGAGCAGTTCTTC
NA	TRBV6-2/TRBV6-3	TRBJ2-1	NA	CASSYARLSRDEQFF	TGTGCCAGCAGTTACGCGAGACTAAGTAGGGATGAGCAGTTCTTC
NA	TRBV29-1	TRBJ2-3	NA	CSVEDRWTNGTDTQYF	TGCAGCGTTGAAGATCGTTGGACTAACGGGACAGATACGCAGTATTTT
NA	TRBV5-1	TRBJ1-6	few	CASSPGSSYNPPLHF	TGCGCCAGCAGTCCGGGGAGCTCCTATAATCCACCCCTCCACTTT
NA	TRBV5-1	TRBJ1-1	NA	CASSWPGQNTEAFF	TGCGCCAGCAGCTGGCCGGGACAGAACACTGAAGCTTTCTTT
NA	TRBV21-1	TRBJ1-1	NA	CASSNKTAPSMNTEAFF	TGTGCCAGCAGCAACAAAACAGCGCCCTCGATGAACACTGAAGCTTTCTTT
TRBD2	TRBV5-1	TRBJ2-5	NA	CASGVTSGKYNEQYF	TGCGCCAGCGGCGTGACTAGCGGGAAGTACAATGAGCAGTACTTC
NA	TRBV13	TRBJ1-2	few	CASSLEPDTF	TGTGCCAGCAGCTTAGAACCGGACACCTTC
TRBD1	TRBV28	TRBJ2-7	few	CASSLLGTGKTYEQYF	TGTGCCAGCAGTTTATTGGGGACAGGGAAGACCTACGAGCAGTACTTC
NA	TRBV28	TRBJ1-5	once	CASSFFGYQPQHF	TGTGCCAGCAGTTTTTTCGGGTATCAGCCCCAGCATTTT
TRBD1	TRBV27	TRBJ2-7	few	CASSLSPDRVGEQYF	TGTGCCAGCAGTTTATCGCCGGACAGGGTCGGCGAGCAGTACTTC
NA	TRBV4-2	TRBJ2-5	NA	CASSQFHVVGNEQYF	TGTGCCAGCAGCCAATTTCACGTGGTTGGGAATGAGCAGTACTTC
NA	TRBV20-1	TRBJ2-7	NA	CSGMRVTYERYF	TGCAGTGGGATGCGGGTAACCTACGAGCGGTACTTC
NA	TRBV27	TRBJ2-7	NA	CASSFRGSPPYF	TGTGCCAGCAGTTTCCGAGGGAGCCCCCCGTACTTC
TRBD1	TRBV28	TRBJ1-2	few	CASSLRDRGKGYTF	TGTGCCAGCAGTCTCCGGGACAGGGGAAAGGGCTACACCTTC
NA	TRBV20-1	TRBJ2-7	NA	CSARGGAPMDEQYF	TGCAGTGCTAGAGGGGGGGCACCGATGGACGAGCAGTACTTC
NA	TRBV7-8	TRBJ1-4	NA	CASSLASGASEKLFF	TGTGCCAGCAGCTTAGCGTCAGGGGCGAGTGAAAAACTGTTTTTT
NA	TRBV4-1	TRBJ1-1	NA	CASSQEAPFRNTEAFF	TGCGCCAGCAGCCAAGAGGCCCCTTTTAGGAACACTGAAGCTTTCTTT
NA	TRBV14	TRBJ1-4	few	CASSQDYFGRSEKLFF	TGTGCCAGCAGCCAAGATTACTTCGGGAGGTCGGAAAAACTGTTTTTT
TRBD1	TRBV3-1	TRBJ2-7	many	CASSQGGQGIFYEQYF	TGTGCCAGCAGCCAAGGAGGACAGGGCATCTTCTACGAGCAGTACTTC
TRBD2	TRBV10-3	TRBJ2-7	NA	CAISGQSSGGSYEQYF	TGTGCCATCAGTGGTCAGTCTAGCGGTGGATCCTACGAGCAGTACTTC
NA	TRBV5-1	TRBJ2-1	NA	CASSLVDLWGGQFF	TGCGCCAGCAGCTTGGTAGATTTGTGGGGTGGGCAGTTCTTC
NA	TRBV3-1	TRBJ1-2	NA	CASSRDSDLSPYGCTF	TGTGCCAGCAGCCGGGACTCGGACCTAAGTCCCTATGGCTGCACCTTC
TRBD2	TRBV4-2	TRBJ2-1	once	CACSQDYVTSGRGGEQFF	TGTGCCTGCAGCCAAGATTATGTGACTAGCGGGAGAGGGGGTGAGCAGTTCTTC
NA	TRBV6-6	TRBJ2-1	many	CASSYVVTTKYNEQFF	TGTGCCAGCAGTTACGTCGTGACGACCAAGTACAATGAGCAGTTCTTC
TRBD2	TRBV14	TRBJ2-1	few	CASSRPGLVGNEQFF	TGTGCCAGCAGCCGGCCGGGACTAGTTGGTAATGAGCAGTTCTTC
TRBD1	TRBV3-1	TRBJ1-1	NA	CASSQTTGGDTEAFF	TGTGCCAGCAGCCAAACGACAGGGGGGGACACTGAAGCTTTCTTT
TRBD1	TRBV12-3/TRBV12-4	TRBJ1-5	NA	CASSHTGEYQPQHF	TGTGCCAGCAGTCACACAGGGGAGTATCAGCCCCAGCATTTT
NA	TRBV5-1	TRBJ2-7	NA	CASRFVGAYEQYF	TGCGCCAGCAGGTTTGTGGGGGCCTACGAGCAGTACTTC
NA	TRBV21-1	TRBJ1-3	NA	CASRQPSGNTIYF	TGTGCCAGCCGCCAGCCCTCTGGAAACACCATATATTTT
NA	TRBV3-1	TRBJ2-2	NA	CASSSPRVAGELFF	TGTGCCAGCAGCAGCCCGCGAGTGGCCGGGGAGCTGTTTTTT
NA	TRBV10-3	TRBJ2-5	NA	CAISPAGGETQYF	TGTGCCATCAGCCCGGCAGGAGGAGAGACCCAGTACTTC
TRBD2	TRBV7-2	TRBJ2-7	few	CASSPSSGGYNEQYF	TGTGCCAGCAGCCCTTCTAGCGGGGGGTACAATGAGCAGTACTTC
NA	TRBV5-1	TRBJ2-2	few	CASSSDIANTGELFF	TGCGCCAGCAGTTCCGACATAGCGAACACCGGGGAGCTGTTTTTT
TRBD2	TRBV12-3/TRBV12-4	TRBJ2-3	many	CASRFSAGTSGDRQYF	TGTGCCAGCAGATTCTCCGCCGGGACTAGCGGGGACCGGCAGTATTTT
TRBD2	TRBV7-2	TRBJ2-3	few	CASSLVASGITDTQYF	TGTGCCAGCAGCTTAGTGGCTAGCGGGATCACAGATACGCAGTATTTT
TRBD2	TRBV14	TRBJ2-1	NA	CASSQPGLAGFGSYNEQFF	TGTGCCAGCAGCCAGCCGGGACTAGCGGGGTTCGGGAGTTACAATGAGCAGTTCTTC
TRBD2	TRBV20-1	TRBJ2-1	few	CSAIAPGRAHNEQFF	TGCAGTGCTATAGCCCCCGGGAGGGCCCACAATGAGCAGTTCTTC
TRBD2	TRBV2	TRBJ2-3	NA	CASSGAGGLTDTQYF	TGTGCCAGCAGTGGAGCGGGGGGGCTGACAGATACGCAGTATTTT
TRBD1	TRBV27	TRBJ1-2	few	CASTSFVRGQGDYGYTF	TGTGCCAGCACCTCGTTTGTAAGGGGACAGGGGGACTATGGCTACACCTTC
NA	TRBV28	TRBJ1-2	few	CASRWGNYGYTF	TGTGCCAGCAGGTGGGGCAACTATGGCTACACCTTC
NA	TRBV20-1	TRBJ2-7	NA	CSPSSLMPGREQYF	TGCAGTCCTTCGTCCCTAATGCCAGGTCGTGAGCAGTACTTC
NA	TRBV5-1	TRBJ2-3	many	CASSTQTGGTDTQYF	TGCGCCAGCAGCACCCAGACTGGAGGGACAGATACGCAGTATTTT
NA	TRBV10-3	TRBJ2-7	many	CAISGGTGEQYF	TGTGCCATCAGTGGTGGAACGGGCGAGCAGTACTTC
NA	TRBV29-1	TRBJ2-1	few	CSVEPDNSYNEQFF	TGCAGCGTTGAGCCGGACAACTCCTACAATGAGCAGTTCTTC
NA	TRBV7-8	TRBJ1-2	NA	CASSPAGARRGYTF	TGTGCCAGCAGCCCCGCGGGGGCCCGAAGGGGCTACACCTTC